Following are 20 T cell receptor beta chains from one sample sequenced in a study of cytomegalovirus exposure and HLA in healthy donors. Researchers ran the PCR with 60 Vbeta and 13 Jbeta primers. The table came from immunoSEQ multiplex PCR; TCRdb's copy has only in-frame clones and leaves some out. The sample comprises 90,000 to 130,000 clones, over 60% of which are singletons, and around 5% rests with the top ten. The sample comprised PBMCs. The source is a man aged 25-45 years in good health and CMV-seropositive.

The chain is built from TRBV6-5 and TRBJ2-7, with TRBD1 matching 11 bases. CDR3 size: 16 residues. The germline V gene encodes CDR1 MNHEY and CDR2 SVGAGI. With 4 bases clipped from V and 6 bases from J, the junction kept 11 bases outside the gene matches. The CDR3 reads CASSSLPDRGLFEQYF. In DNA, the CDR3 is TGTGCCAGCAGTTCACTGCCGGACAGGGGGCTCTTCGAGCAGTACTTC.

This chain joins TRBV30 and TRBJ1-6; a weak D match, TRBD1 (6 bases). Germline V gene lookup returns CDR1 GTSNPN and CDR2 SVGIG (reference sequence). Trimming removed 3 bases at V and 4 bases at J, with 22 bases between. The length of the CDR3 is 18 residues. CDR3 sequence reads: CAWSPFGRGGLYNSPLHF. CDR3 nucleotides: TGTGCCTGGAGCCCTTTTGGAAGAGGGGGTTTATATAATTCACCCCTCCACTTT.

The chain has TRBV4-1 and TRBJ2-5; 8 bases match TRBD2. V lost 1 base, J lost 5 bases, and 3 bases stayed unmatched. The CDR3 runs 14 residues. Per the germline V gene, CDR1 is MGHRA and CDR2 is YSYEKL. The CDR3 bases are TGCGCCAGCAGCCAAGCGGGGGGGTTTGAGACCCAGTACTTC. This encodes CASSQAGGFETQYF.

In DNA, the CDR3 is TGTGCCAGCTCACCCGTCCCGGGACAGGGAGAAGCTAACTATGGCTACACCTTC. Protein sequence: CASSPVPGQGEANYGYTF. The chain joins TRBV18 to TRBJ1-2; 9 nucleotides line up with TRBD1. V was pared by 3 bases and J by 0 bases, with 11 bases of the junction left unmatched. The germline V gene encodes CDR1 KGHSH and CDR2 LQKENI. This CDR3 is built from 18 residues.

The chain has TRBV27 and TRBJ1-2; tentatively, D is TRBD1 (5 bases). The germline V and J ends were trimmed by 4 bases and 4 bases, with 10 bases remaining between them. CDR1 is MNHEY, CDR2 SMNVEV, per germline (reference sequence). This CDR3 has 13 amino acids. Here the CDR3 reads CASSSAGIYGYTF. The DNA of the CDR3 is TGTGCCAGCAGTTCAGCAGGGATCTATGGCTACACCTTC.

Only one count was recorded for this clone. The CDR3 region is CASSIGQRGLGNQPQHF. CDR3 sequence (DNA): TGTGCCAGTAGTATAGGACAAAGGGGGTTGGGCAATCAGCCCCAGCATTTT. The V and J genes are TRBV19 and TRBJ1-5; tentative D call: TRBD1 (6 bases). V lost 1 base, J lost 2 bases, and 15 bases lay in between. Germline V gives CDR1 LNHDA, CDR2 SQIVND (reference sequence). The CDR3 covers 17 residues.

The CDR3 loop reads CASSPRQVYTEAFF. CDR3 in DNA: TGTGCCAGCTCACCGCGACAGGTCTACACTGAAGCTTTCTTT. The chain is built from TRBV18 and TRBJ1-1; D might be TRBD1 (6 bases). The germline CDR1 and CDR2 sequences are KGHSH and LQKENI. This CDR3 spans 14 amino acids. Trimming took off 3 bases at V and 3 bases at J, with 11 bases between the two ends.

The genes are TRBV11-2 and TRBJ1-2, with 8 bases fitting TRBD1. The V segment lost 5 bases and the J segment 5 bases; nucleotides outside the gene matches: 7. This CDR3 has 14 amino acids. Germline lookup yields CDR1 SGHAT and CDR2 FQNNGV. The chain's CDR3 is CASSPGQGGYGYTF. The CDR3 DNA reads as TGTGCCAGCAGCCCAGGACAGGGTGGATATGGCTACACCTTC.

The V gene is TRBV4-1, the J gene TRBJ2-5; 11 nucleotides line up with TRBD1. Germline V gene data show CDR1 as MGHRA and CDR2 as YSYEKL. With V trimmed by 1 base and J by 1 base, 2 bases remained unmatched. The CDR3 is made up of 16 amino acids. The CDR3 sequence is CASSQAGQGVQETQYF. CDR3 bases: TGCGCCAGCAGCCAAGCGGGACAGGGGGTCCAAGAGACCCAGTACTTC.

This chain links TRBV2 with TRBJ1-5, with TRBD1 as a possible D gene (5 bases). The CDR3 totals 15 residues. The ends were cut back, 6 bases at V and 2 bases at J, with 14 bases in the middle. Looked up from germline, CDR1 is SNHLY and CDR2 is FYNNEI. The CDR3 reads CASRLAWGGNQPQHF. The CDR3 nucleotides are TGTGCCAGCAGACTTGCTTGGGGCGGCAATCAGCCCCAGCATTTT. The full variable domain, completed using reference TRBV2 and TRBJ1-5, is EPEVTQTPSHQVTQMGQEVILRCVPISNHLYFYWYRQILGQKVEFLVSFYNNEISEKSEIFDDQFSVERPDGSNFTLKIRSTKLEDSAMYFCASRLAWGGNQPQHFGDGTRLSIL.

J is TRBJ2-7 and V is TRBV5-6; D perhaps matches TRBD1 (6 bases). Germline-derived CDR1 and CDR2 are SGHDT and YYEEEE. V was clipped by 4 bases and J by 2 bases, with 13 bases between them. CDR3 length: 14 residues. In DNA, the CDR3 is TGTGCCAGCAGCCCGGTTGGACAGACCTACGAGCAGTACTTC. Amino acids: CASSPVGQTYEQYF.

The V gene is TRBV4-2, the J gene TRBJ2-2; 7 nucleotides agree with TRBD1. CDR3 size: 16 residues. V lost 0 bases, J lost 2 bases, and 3 bases stayed unmatched. The germline V gene has CDR1 LGHNA and CDR2 YNFKEQ. The DNA for the CDR3 is TGTGCCAGCAGCCAAGATAGGGGGCTCAACACCGGGGAGCTGTTTTTT. Its protein product is CASSQDRGLNTGELFF.

This clone was counted between two and nine times. The V call is TRBV5-8, the J call TRBJ1-2; D is possibly TRBD1 (5 bases). With 7 bases removed from V and 2 bases from J, the gap between germline ends came to 18 bases. CDR1 SGHTS and CDR2 YDEGEE come from the germline V gene. The CDR3 extends over 15 amino acids. CDR3 in DNA: TGTGCCAGCTTTCATCGCAGGGTATTGAACTATGGCTACACCTTC. Its translation is CASFHRRVLNYGYTF.

V gene TRBV19 combines with J gene TRBJ2-7; D is undetermined. This CDR3 is 11 amino acids long. Germline CDR1 reads LNHDA; CDR2 reads SQIVND (reference sequence). V gave up 4 bases and J gave up 5 bases, with 6 bases separating them. The DNA of the CDR3 is TGTGCCAGTAGTACGGTCCACGAGCAGTACTTC. Translated: CASSTVHEQYF.

This clone has just a few counts. The chain uses TRBV19 and TRBJ2-7, with 7 positions matching TRBD1. CDR3 length: 15 amino acids. CDR1 is LNHDA, CDR2 SQIVND, per germline (reference sequence). V lost 5 bases and J lost 2; bases outside the gene matches: 9. The CDR3 nucleotides read TGTGCCAGTAGTTCGCCGGGACAGAAGACCTACGAGCAGTACTTC. This translates into CASSSPGQKTYEQYF.

Points on this clone: The germline gene is not matched at one end of the junction; a read error may be the cause. This CDR3 is also generated by other DNA sequences in the sample. J is TRBJ2-1 and V is TRBV7-2; the D gene is possibly TRBD2 (5 bases). Germline lookup yields CDR1 SGHTA and CDR2 FQGNSA. The CDR3 has 14 amino acids. The CDR3 region is CASSLTRTYNEQFF. The CDR3 region has the DNA TGTGCCAGCAGCTTAACTAGAACCTATAATGAGCAGTTCTTC.

Here the CDR3 reads CASSQTGRDAFF. The CDR3 DNA sequence: TGTGCCAGCAGCCAAACGGGCAGGGATGCTTTCTTT. This chain uses TRBV4-2 with TRBJ1-1, with D possibly matching TRBD1 (5 bases). V lost 2 bases, J lost 11 bases, and 12 bases lay in between. The CDR3 is 12 amino acids. The germline CDR1 and CDR2 sequences are LGHNA and YNFKEQ.

The chain couples TRBV7-2 to TRBJ2-3; D is perhaps TRBD1 (5 bases). Trimming pared 1 base from V and 5 bases from J, leaving 19 bases between. Germline CDR1 and CDR2: SGHTA and FQGNSA. This CDR3 comprises 17 residues. In nucleotides, the CDR3 is TGTGCCAGCAGCTTAGAACCCTGGGGCAGAAAGGGAGATACGCAGTATTTT. Amino acid sequence: CASSLEPWGRKGDTQYF.

The V call is TRBV5-1, the J call TRBJ2-7, with 8 nucleotides matching TRBD1. The CDR3 spans 16 residues. Germline CDR1 SGHRS, CDR2 YFSETQ. The junction had 8 bases not matched to a gene; V was cut back by 0 bases and J by 3 bases. CDR3 amino acids: CASSLGGKGQGYEQYF. DNA of the CDR3: TGCGCCAGCAGCTTGGGGGGAAAAGGACAGGGCTACGAGCAGTACTTC.

The chain links TRBV6-5 to TRBJ2-7, with 8 positions matching TRBD1. The CDR3 has 15 amino acids. With 6 bases clipped from V and 2 bases from J, the junction kept 9 bases outside the gene matches. Germline V gene lookup returns CDR1 MNHEY and CDR2 SVGAGI. The chain's CDR3 is CASSSGDRSPYEQYF. CDR3 coding DNA: TGTGCCAGCAGCTCGGGGGACAGGTCTCCCTACGAGCAGTACTTC.